These 9 T cell receptor beta chains came from one sample sequenced in a study of blood T cell repertoires in COVID-19. Libraries were prepared by immunoSEQ multiplex PCR; TCRdb keeps only in-frame clonotypes and omits some of them. This sample has around 200,000 clones, with roughly nine tenths found just once. The specimen was PBMCs or T cells enriched from blood (not recorded which). These receptors all come from a woman aged 45-65 years in a cohort exposed to, infected with or recovered from COVID-19 (not recorded which).

The V gene is TRBV7-9, the J gene TRBJ1-4, with D unclear. Trimming took off 1 base at V and 4 bases at J, with 7 bases between the two ends. In germline, CDR1 is SEHNR, CDR2 FQNEAQ (reference sequence). The CDR3 runs 14 residues. The CDR3 DNA sequence: TGTGCCAGCAGCTTAGGGCGGTTTAATGAAAAACTGTTTTTT. Amino acids: CASSLGRFNEKLFF.

The V call is TRBV27, the J call TRBJ2-5; possibly TRBD2 for D (6 bases). This CDR3 has 14 amino acids. Per germline, CDR1 MNHEY and CDR2 SMNVEV (reference sequence). Trimming pared 5 bases from V and 6 bases from J, leaving 16 bases between. The CDR3 nucleotides are TGTGCCAGCAGTCCAGCTGGGGGGAGTCAGACCCAGTACTTC. As protein: CASSPAGGSQTQYF.

The table lists this clone with a count of one. The chain combines TRBV30 with TRBJ1-2; TRBD1 aligns across 7 bases. The CDR3 spans 15 residues. The V gene end was trimmed by 4 bases and the J gene end by 5 bases; junction bases not matched to a gene: 13. The V gene's germline CDR1 is GTSNPN and CDR2 SVGIG (reference sequence). CDR3 DNA sequence: TGTGCCTGGATGGGTAGGACAGGAATGTTTTATGGCTACACCTTC. This sequence encodes CAWMGRTGMFYGYTF.

The chain couples TRBV18 to TRBJ2-5; possible D gene TRBD1, 6 bases. CDR1 and CDR2 from the germline V gene are KGHSH and LQKENI. The CDR3 has 16 amino acids. Trimming removed 2 bases at V and 2 bases at J, with 15 bases between. The CDR3 DNA follows: TGTGCCAGCTCACCAGGGTGGGGGCTTCGGCAAGAGACCCAGTACTTC. Translated, it gives CASSPGWGLRQETQYF.

The chain links TRBV5-1 to TRBJ1-6; TRBD1 is a possible D gene (5 bases). The CDR3 runs to 15 residues. The V gene lost 0 bases and the J gene lost 13 bases, with 17 bases spanning the gap. Germline V CDR1 and CDR2: SGHRS, YFSETQ. The CDR3 sequence is CASSLGGQGFSPLHF. The CDR3 DNA is TGCGCCAGCAGCTTGGGAGGTCAGGGATTTTCCCCCCTCCACTTT.

This clone was found once. This chain joins TRBV10-3 and TRBJ2-3, with D possibly matching TRBD2 (6 bases). Germline V gene lookup returns CDR1 ENHRY and CDR2 SYGVKD. Trimming pared 4 bases from V and 0 bases from J, leaving 20 bases between. CDR3 size: 18 residues. This CDR3 is CAISGSGTDISSTDTQYF. CDR3 nucleotide sequence: TGTGCCATCAGTGGATCCGGGACTGATATATCTAGCACAGATACGCAGTATTTT.

The chain is built from TRBV5-6 and TRBJ1-2; possible D gene TRBD1, 5 bases. V lost 6 bases, J lost 3 bases, and 12 bases lay in between. The CDR3 loop spans 13 amino acids. Germline V gene lookup returns CDR1 SGHDT and CDR2 YYEEEE. As DNA, the CDR3 is TGTGCCAGCATGCCGAACAGGCACTATGGCTACACCTTC. Translated: CASMPNRHYGYTF.

V gene TRBV6-5 combines with J gene TRBJ2-1; 12 nucleotides line up with TRBD2. Germline CDR1 reads MNHEY; CDR2 reads SVGAGI. The V and J ends lost 4 bases and 3 bases, in that order; junction bases with no gene match: 4. The CDR3 totals 16 residues. CDR3 sequence reads: CASSLGLAGHYNEQFF. The CDR3 DNA reads as TGTGCCAGCAGTTTAGGACTAGCGGGGCACTACAATGAGCAGTTCTTC.

The chain has TRBV3-1 (or the pseudogene TRBV3-2) and TRBJ2-7; 12 positions agree with TRBD1. The CDR3 has 15 residues. In germline, CDR1 is LGHDT, CDR2 YNNKEL (reference sequence). V lost 2 bases, J lost 7 bases, and 6 bases stayed unmatched. CDR3 sequence (DNA): TGTGCCAGCAGCCAACCCGGGACAGGGGGCCAAGAGCAGTACTTC. Its translation: CASSQPGTGGQEQYF.